The rows below give T cell receptor beta chains drawn from one sample of a study of T cell repertoires in cytomegalovirus infection. In TCRdb, the reads were re-called with MiXCR into one record per CDR3 protein. The table includes 50,000 to 55,000 distinct CDR3 sequences, roughly 20% detected once. No cognate antigen is known for these TCRs. The sequenced sample was CD8+ T cells from cultured PBMCs, obtained from culture after CMV antigen stimulation. Source of these receptors: a human donor in good health (CMV status not recorded). Some clones in this sample may be carry-over from other donors' samples. CDR3s include the opening cysteine and the closing phenylalanine or tryptophan. The order of the fields is D gene, J gene, clone size, V gene, CDR3 DNA, CDR3 protein. D genes are given only for firm matches. The size of a clone is reported for some rows only, either as once, few or many, or as a class for expanded clones.

>-|TRBJ1-1|-|TRBV7-3
TGTGCCAGCAGCTTAATAAGGGAGGCGAGAGGCACTGAAGCTTTCTTT
CASSLIREARGTEAFF
>-|TRBJ1-1|-|TRBV7-6
TGTGCCAGCAGCCACGGATCCTACACTGAAGCTTTCTTT
CASSHGSYTEAFF
>-|TRBJ1-1|few|TRBV12-3/TRBV12-4
TGTGCCAGCAGGTTCGACAGTCGGACTGAAGCTTTCTTT
CASRFDSRTEAFF
>-|TRBJ2-1|-|TRBV7-2
TGTGCCAGCAGCTTCGACGAGATCATCTTC
CASSFDEIIF
>-|TRBJ2-2|few|TRBV5-1
TGCGCCAGCAGCCGGACGGAAGGGTTTCGCGGTTCAGGGGGGGAGCTGTTTTTT
CASSRTEGFRGSGGELFF
>TRBD2|TRBJ2-3|-|TRBV7-4
TGTGCCAGCAGCCAAGATCTGGAACTAGCGGGAGAACGCACAGATACGCAGTATTTT
CASSQDLELAGERTDTQYF
>-|TRBJ2-7|-|TRBV7-6
TGTGCCAGCAGCCGCCGGGACCGCGCGTACGAGCAGTACTTC
CASSRRDRAYEQYF
>-|TRBJ1-5|few|TRBV7-2
TGTGCCAGCAGCTTGGGGGCACTTAGAGGCAATCAGCCCCAGCATTTT
CASSLGALRGNQPQHF
>TRBD2|TRBJ2-1|few|TRBV4-3
TGCGCCAGCAGCCCTTGGACTAGCTTCGGTGAGCAGTTCTTC
CASSPWTSFGEQFF
>-|TRBJ1-5|-|TRBV19
TGTGCCAGTACCGACGGTCCCTGGAGCAATCAGCCCCAGCATTTT
CASTDGPWSNQPQHF
>TRBD1|TRBJ2-7|-|TRBV4-1
TGCGCCAGCAGCCAAGATTGGCAGGGGGTCTACGAGCAGTACTTC
CASSQDWQGVYEQYF
>-|TRBJ1-1|-|TRBV7-6
TGTGCCAGCAGCTTTGGGGAAGGCGCTGAAGCTTTCTTT
CASSFGEGAEAFF
>-|TRBJ1-3|many|TRBV7-2
TGTGCCAGCAGCTTAGTATTCTGGGGGCAGGGAAAGATCGACTCTGGAAACACCATATATTTT
CASSLVFWGQGKIDSGNTIYF
>-|TRBJ2-1|few|TRBV27
TGTGCCAGCAGACTCAAGAACAGGGTGAAAAGCTACAATGAGCAGTTCTTC
CASRLKNRVKSYNEQFF
>TRBD2|TRBJ2-7|-|TRBV7-6
TGTGCCAGCAGCTCCCGGCGGGGAGTGGGAGGGAACGAGCAGTACTTC
CASSSRRGVGGNEQYF
>TRBD1|TRBJ2-7|few|TRBV7-9
TGTGCCAGCAGTCACCCTACCCAGGGGGCCATATACGAGCAGTACTTC
CASSHPTQGAIYEQYF